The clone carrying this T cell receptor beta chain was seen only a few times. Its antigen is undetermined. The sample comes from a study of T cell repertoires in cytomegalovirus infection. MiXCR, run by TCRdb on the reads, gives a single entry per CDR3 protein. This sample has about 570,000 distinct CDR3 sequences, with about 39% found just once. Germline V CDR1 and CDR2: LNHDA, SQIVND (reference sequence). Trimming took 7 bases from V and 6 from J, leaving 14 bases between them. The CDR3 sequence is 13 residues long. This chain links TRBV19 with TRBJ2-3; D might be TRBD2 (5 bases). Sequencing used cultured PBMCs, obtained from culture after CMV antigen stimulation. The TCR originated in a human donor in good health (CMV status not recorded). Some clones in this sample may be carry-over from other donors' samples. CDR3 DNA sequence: TGTGCCAGTACTCGCCCCGGGGTCGATACGCAGTATTTT. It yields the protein CASTRPGVDTQYF.